The subject of this entry is one TCR beta chain. Mismatch with germline at one junction end may stem from a read error. Per individual sample, total RNA of at least 6 micrograms was extracted. The record originates from a study of blood T cells in healthy people across ages. The CDR3 extends over 13 amino acids. Then a second PCR, running about 6 to 12 cycles, was carried out with a sample-barcoded 5' primer and a J-beta primer mix. A single record per CDR3 protein comes from TCRdb applying MiXCR to the 5' RACE reads. The sample has more than 1,000,000 distinct CDR3 sequences, almost 25% seen once. These data were likewise used in another study, on T cells of mothers and their children. That paper states: The whole RNA yield was converted to cDNA, 1.5 ug per 15 ul. Inherited differences only slightly affect thymic shaping of TCR recombination output. When mothers and children were related, their normalized repertoire overlap, which was always slightly higher, did not differ significantly from that of unrelated pairs.

V and J are TRBV12-3 or TRBV12-4 and TRBJ1-4; 7 bases are a match to TRBD1. This clonotype was obtained from a girl aged 2-10 years in good health. Source material: blood. The CDR3 spells CASRGTGNERLFF. CDR3 coding DNA: TGCGCCAGCAGGGGGACCGGGAATGAAAGACTGTTTTTT.